This T cell receptor (beta chain) derives from a study of vaccination and CD4 T cells after COVID-19. Treatment described: roughly 10-day PBMC culture with coronavirus spike peptide pools or control peptides (ViraFEST assay). Researchers used the Oncomine TCR Beta short-read assay to sequence DNA from cultured CD4+ T cells. TCRdb used MiXCR to reprocess the PCR reads, holding one entry per CDR3 protein. This sample has fewer than 8,000 distinct CDR3 sequences, with around half found just once. CDR3 length: 14 residues. The V segment lost 5 bases and the J segment 1 base; nucleotides outside the gene matches: 2. CDR1 and CDR2 from the germline V gene are SGHVS and FQNEAQ. About this clonotype itself: As yet, its antigen is unknown.

The rearrangement uses TRBV7-8 and TRBJ2-3; the match to TRBD2 covers 8 bases. The source material was CD4+ T cells from blood, cultured in vitro. This TCR was recovered from a human donor who had recovered from COVID-19. This CDR3 is CASSAREGTDTQYF. The CDR3 region has the DNA TGTGCCAGCAGCGCGCGGGAGGGCACAGATACGCAGTATTTT.